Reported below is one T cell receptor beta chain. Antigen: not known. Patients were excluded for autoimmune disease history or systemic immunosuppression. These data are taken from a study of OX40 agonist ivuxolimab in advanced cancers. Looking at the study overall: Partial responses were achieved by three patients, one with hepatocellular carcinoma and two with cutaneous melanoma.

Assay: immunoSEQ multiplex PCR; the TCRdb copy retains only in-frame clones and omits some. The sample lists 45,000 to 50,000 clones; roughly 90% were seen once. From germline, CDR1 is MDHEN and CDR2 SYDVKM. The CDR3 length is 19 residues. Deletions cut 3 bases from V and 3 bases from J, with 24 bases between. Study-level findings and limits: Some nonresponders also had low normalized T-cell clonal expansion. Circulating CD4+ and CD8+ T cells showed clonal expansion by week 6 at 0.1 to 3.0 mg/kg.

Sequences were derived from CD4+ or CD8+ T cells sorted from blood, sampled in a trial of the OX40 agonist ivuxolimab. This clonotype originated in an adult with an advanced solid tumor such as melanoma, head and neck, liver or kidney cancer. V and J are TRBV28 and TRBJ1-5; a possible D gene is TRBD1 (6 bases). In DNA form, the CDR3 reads TGTGCCAGCAGTTTTTACCCGGTGGACAGAGTCTCTCTCAATCAGCCCCAGCATTTT. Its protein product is CASSFYPVDRVSLNQPQHF.